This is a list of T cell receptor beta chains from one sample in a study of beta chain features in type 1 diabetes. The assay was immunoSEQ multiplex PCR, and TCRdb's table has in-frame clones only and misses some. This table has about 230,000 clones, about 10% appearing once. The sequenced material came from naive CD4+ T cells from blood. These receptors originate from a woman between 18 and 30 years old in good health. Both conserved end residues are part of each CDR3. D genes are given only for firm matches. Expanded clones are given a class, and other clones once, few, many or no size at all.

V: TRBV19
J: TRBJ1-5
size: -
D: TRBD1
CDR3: CASSTQGASNQPQHF
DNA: TGTGCCAGTAGTACCCAGGGGGCTAGCAATCAGCCCCAGCATTTT

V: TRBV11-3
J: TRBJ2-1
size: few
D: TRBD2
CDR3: CASSFGLAGPYNEQFF
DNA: TGTGCCAGCAGCTTTGGGCTAGCGGGACCGTACAATGAGCAGTTCTTC

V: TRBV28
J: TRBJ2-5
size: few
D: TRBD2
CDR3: CASSFPPLAGGRRHLKETQYF
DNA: TGTGCCAGCAGTTTTCCGCCACTAGCGGGAGGACGACGCCACTTAAAAGAGACCCAGTACTTC

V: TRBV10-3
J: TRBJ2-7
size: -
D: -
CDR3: CAIKGAISSYEQYF
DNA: TGTGCCATCAAGGGAGCGATTAGCTCCTACGAGCAGTACTTC

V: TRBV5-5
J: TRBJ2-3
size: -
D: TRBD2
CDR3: CASSPLAGRADTQYF
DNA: TGTGCCAGCAGCCCCCTGGCGGGGAGGGCAGATACGCAGTATTTT

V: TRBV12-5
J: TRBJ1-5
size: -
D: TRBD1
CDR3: CASGPGTGGGQPQHF
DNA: TGTGCTAGTGGTCCCGGGACAGGGGGCGGCCAGCCCCAGCATTTT

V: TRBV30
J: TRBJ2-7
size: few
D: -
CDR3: CAWSRDFYEQYF
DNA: TGTGCCTGGAGCAGGGACTTCTACGAGCAGTACTTC

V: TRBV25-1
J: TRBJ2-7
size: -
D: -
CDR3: CATRSGPYEQYF
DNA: TGTGCCACACGTAGCGGCCCCTACGAGCAGTACTTC

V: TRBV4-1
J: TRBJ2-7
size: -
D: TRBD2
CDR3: CASSQEPGTSGSYEQYF
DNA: TGCGCCAGCAGCCAAGAACCAGGGACTAGCGGGAGCTACGAGCAGTACTTC

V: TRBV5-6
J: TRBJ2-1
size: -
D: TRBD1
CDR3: CASSRTGPPYNEQFF
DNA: TGTGCCAGCAGCCGGACAGGGCCCCCCTACAATGAGCAGTTCTTC

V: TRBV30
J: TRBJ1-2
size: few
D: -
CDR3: CAWTPPLGGNGYTF
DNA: TGTGCCTGGACTCCACCCCTAGGGGGTAATGGCTACACCTTC

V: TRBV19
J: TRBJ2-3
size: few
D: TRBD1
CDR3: CASSIDQQGYTDTQYF
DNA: TGTGCCAGTAGTATAGACCAACAGGGGTACACAGATACGCAGTATTTT

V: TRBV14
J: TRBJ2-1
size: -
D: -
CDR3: CASSQDLDGNEQFF
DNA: TGTGCCAGCAGCCAAGATTTAGATGGTAATGAGCAGTTCTTC

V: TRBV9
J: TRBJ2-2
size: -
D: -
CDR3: CASSARGQTNTGELFF
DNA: TGTGCCAGCAGCGCCCGCGGACAGACGAACACCGGGGAGCTGTTTTTT

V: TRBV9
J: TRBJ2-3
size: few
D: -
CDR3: CASSVVPSTDTQYF
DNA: TGTGCCAGCAGCGTAGTACCCAGTACAGATACGCAGTATTTT

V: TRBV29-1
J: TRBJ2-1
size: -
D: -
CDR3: CSVNRRGAHNEQFF
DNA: TGCAGCGTGAACCGCAGGGGCGCCCACAATGAGCAGTTCTTC

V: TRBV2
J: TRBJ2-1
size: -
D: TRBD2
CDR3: CASRGSGVSYNEQFF
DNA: TGTGCCAGCAGGGGTAGCGGGGTGTCCTACAATGAGCAGTTCTTC

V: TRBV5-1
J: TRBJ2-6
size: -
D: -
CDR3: CASRPGHRNSGANVLTF
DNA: TGCGCCAGCAGGCCGGGACACAGAAACTCTGGGGCCAACGTCCTGACTTTC

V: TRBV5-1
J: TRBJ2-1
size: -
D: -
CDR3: CASSRGTFFNEQFF
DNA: TGCGCCAGCAGCCGCGGGACTTTCTTCAATGAGCAGTTCTTC

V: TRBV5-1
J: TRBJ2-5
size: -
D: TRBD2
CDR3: CASSLPGLAGETPQGETQYF
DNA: TGCGCCAGCAGCTTGCCGGGACTAGCGGGGGAGACACCCCAGGGGGAGACCCAGTACTTC

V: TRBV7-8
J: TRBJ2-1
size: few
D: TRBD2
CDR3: CASSWTSGGDYNEQFF
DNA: TGTGCCAGCAGCTGGACTAGCGGGGGGGACTACAATGAGCAGTTCTTC

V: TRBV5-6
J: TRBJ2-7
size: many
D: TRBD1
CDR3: CASSFRTGAYEQYF
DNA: TGTGCCAGCAGCTTCCGGACAGGGGCCTACGAGCAGTACTTC

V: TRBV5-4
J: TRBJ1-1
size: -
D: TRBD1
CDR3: CASTSFRGLNTEAFF
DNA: TGTGCCAGCACCTCTTTCAGGGGGCTTAACACTGAAGCTTTCTTT

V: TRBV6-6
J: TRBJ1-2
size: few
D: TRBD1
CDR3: CASSSSRTGGGYGYTF
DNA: TGTGCCAGCAGTTCAAGCAGGACAGGGGGTGGCTATGGCTACACCTTC

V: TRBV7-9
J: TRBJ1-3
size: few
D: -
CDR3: CASSSLGGSGNTIYF
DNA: TGTGCCAGCAGCTCTTTAGGGGGCTCTGGAAACACCATATATTTT

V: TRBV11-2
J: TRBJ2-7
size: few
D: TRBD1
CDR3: CASSLAGGAYEQYF
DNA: TGTGCCAGCAGCTTAGCAGGGGGAGCCTACGAGCAGTACTTC

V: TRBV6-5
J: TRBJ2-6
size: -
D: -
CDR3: CASSSLQGTGANVLTF
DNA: TGTGCCAGCAGTTCCCTACAGGGTACTGGGGCCAACGTCCTGACTTTC

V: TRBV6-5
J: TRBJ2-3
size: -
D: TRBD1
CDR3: CASSYYGTGIADTQYF
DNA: TGTGCCAGCAGTTACTATGGGACAGGGATTGCAGATACGCAGTATTTT

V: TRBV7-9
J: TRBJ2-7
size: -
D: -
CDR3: CASSHREFPLMIEQYF
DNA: TGTGCCAGCAGCCACAGGGAATTCCCCCTCATGATCGAGCAGTACTTC

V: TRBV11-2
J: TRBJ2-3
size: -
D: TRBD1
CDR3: CASSITGGTDTQYF
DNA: TGTGCCAGCAGCATCACAGGGGGCACAGATACGCAGTATTTT

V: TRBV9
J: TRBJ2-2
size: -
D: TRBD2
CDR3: CASSGEGLAANTGELFF
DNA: TGTGCCAGCAGCGGAGAGGGACTAGCGGCGAACACCGGGGAGCTGTTTTTT

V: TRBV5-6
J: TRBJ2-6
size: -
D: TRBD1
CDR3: CASVTGAGANVLTF
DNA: TGTGCCAGCGTGACAGGGGCTGGGGCCAACGTCCTGACTTTC

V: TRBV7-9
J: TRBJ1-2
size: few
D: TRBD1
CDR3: CASSSSTGGIYGYTF
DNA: TGTGCCAGCAGCTCATCCACAGGGGGCATCTATGGCTACACCTTC

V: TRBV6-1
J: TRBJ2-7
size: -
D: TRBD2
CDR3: CASRQTSSYEQYF
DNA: TGTGCCAGCAGACAGACTAGCTCTTACGAGCAGTACTTC

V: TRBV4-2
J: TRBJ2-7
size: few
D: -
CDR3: CASSQEVGFSRSYEQYF
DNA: TGTGCCAGCAGCCAAGAGGTCGGGTTCTCTAGGTCCTACGAGCAGTACTTC

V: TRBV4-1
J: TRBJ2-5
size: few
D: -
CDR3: CASSHLYQETQYF
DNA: TGCGCCAGCAGCCACCTGTACCAAGAGACCCAGTACTTC

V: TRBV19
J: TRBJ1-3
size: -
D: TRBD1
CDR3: CASSIPGQGAGNTIYF
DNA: TGTGCCAGTAGCATCCCCGGACAGGGCGCAGGAAACACCATATATTTT